This TCR beta chain came from a study of T cells in Graves' hyperthyroidism and ophthalmopathy. This clonotype was seen ten or more times. Researchers took RNA transcripts and amplified the TCR beta CDR3 regions from them. TCR CDR3 underwent first-round RT-PCR with the HTBI primer set. TCRdb analysed the multiplex PCR reads with MiXCR anew, one entry per CDR3 protein. The profile shows hundreds of thousands of distinct CDR3 sequences, around 15% of them singletons. The patients, who ranged from 18 to 65 in age, presented with newly diagnosed hyperthyroidism lasting under 2 months. Together with thyroid ultrasound, orbital computed tomography, serum thyroxine and TRAb, clinical symptoms were used for diagnoses. Trimming removed 2 bases from V and 2 bases from J; junction bases left unmatched: 5. The CDR3 length is 16 residues. Germline assignment: CDR1 MNHEY and CDR2 SVGEGT.

The sample was blood. The clonotype was recovered from a woman aged 18 to 35 with Graves' hyperthyroidism. The chain uses TRBV6-2 or TRBV6-3 and TRBJ2-7, with TRBD1 identical over 11 bases. CDR3 region: CASSYGDRGDTYEQYF. CDR3 bases: TGTGCCAGCAGTTACGGGGACAGGGGGGACACCTACGAGCAGTACTTC.